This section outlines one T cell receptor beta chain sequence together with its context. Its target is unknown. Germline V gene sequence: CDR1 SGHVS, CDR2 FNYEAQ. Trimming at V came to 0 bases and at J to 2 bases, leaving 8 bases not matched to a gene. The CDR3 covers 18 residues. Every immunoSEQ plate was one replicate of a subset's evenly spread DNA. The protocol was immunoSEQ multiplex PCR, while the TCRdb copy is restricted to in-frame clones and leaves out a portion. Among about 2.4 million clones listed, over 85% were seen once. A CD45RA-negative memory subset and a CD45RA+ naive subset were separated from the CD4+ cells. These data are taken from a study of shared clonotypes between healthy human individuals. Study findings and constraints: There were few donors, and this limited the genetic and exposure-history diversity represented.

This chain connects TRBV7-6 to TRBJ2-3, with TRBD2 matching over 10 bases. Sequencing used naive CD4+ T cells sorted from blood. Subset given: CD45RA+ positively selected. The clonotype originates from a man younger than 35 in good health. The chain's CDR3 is CASSLAPQLAGYTDTQYF. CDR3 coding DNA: TGTGCCAGCAGCTTAGCGCCCCAACTAGCGGGGTACACAGATACGCAGTATTTT.